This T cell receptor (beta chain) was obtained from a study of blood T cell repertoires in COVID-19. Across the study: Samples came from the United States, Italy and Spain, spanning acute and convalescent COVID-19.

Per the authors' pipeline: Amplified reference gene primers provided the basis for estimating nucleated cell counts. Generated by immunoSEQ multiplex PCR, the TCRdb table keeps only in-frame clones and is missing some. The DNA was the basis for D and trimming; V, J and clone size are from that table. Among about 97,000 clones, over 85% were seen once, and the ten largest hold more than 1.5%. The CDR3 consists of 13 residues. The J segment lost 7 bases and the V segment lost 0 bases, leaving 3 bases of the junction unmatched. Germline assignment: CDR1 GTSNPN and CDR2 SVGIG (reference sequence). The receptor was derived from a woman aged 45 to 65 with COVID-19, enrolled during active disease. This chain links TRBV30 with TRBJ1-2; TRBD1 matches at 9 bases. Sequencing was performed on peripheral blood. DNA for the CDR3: TGTGCCTGGAGTGTACAGGGGGCGGGTGGCTACACCTTC. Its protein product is CAWSVQGAGGYTF.